The rows below give T cell receptor beta chains drawn from one sample of a study of control samples from healthy donors and cancer patients. Clones were sequenced by immunoSEQ multiplex PCR, and TCRdb holds only the in-frame ones, with some missing. The table records 180,000 or so clones, around 93% of them present only once. The material sequenced was blood. These receptors all stem from a woman aged 55-70 years in good health. Both conserved end residues are part of each CDR3. D genes are given only for firm matches. A clone size is listed for some rows: how often the clone was seen (once, few, many), or a class if it is expanded.

>TRBD2|TRBV7-9|once|TRBJ2-2
TGTGCCAGCAGCAAACTAGCGGGGAGGACCCGGGAGCTGTTTTTT
CASSKLAGRTRELFF
>TRBD2|TRBV18|-|TRBJ2-3
TGTGCCAGCTCACCAGACCGACTAGCGGGGGTTGATACGCAGTATTTT
CASSPDRLAGVDTQYF
>-|TRBV19|-|TRBJ1-2
TGTGCCAGTACCTCATTAGGTGGAAGCTACGGCTACACCTTC
CASTSLGGSYGYTF
>TRBD2|TRBV2|-|TRBJ2-1
TGTGCCAGCAGTGACGATCGACTAGCGGGGGGAATCAATGAGCAGTTCTTC
CASSDDRLAGGINEQFF
>-|TRBV19|-|TRBJ2-5
TGTGCCAGTAGTATTCCCGGGGCGGGTGAGACCCAGTACTTC
CASSIPGAGETQYF
>TRBD2|TRBV6-2/TRBV6-3|-|TRBJ2-1
TGTGCCAGCAGTGAGATGGGGCGGGGGGGCCACAATGAGCAGTTCTTC
CASSEMGRGGHNEQFF
>TRBD2|TRBV5-1|-|TRBJ2-5
TGCGCCAGCAGCTTGGCTCGGACTAGCGGACAAGAGACCCAGTACTTC
CASSLARTSGQETQYF
>-|TRBV29-1|-|TRBJ2-2
TGCAGCGGGAGGGGGGTTTTTGGGTCCTTAAACACCGGGGAGCTGTTTTTT
CSGRGVFGSLNTGELFF
>-|TRBV18|-|TRBJ1-1
TGTGCCAGCTCACCCCGGAACACTGAAGCTTTCTTT
CASSPRNTEAFF
>-|TRBV30|few|TRBJ1-5
TGTGCCTGGAGTGATCGAGCCGGGACATCGAATCAGCCCCAGCATTTT
CAWSDRAGTSNQPQHF
>-|TRBV9|-|TRBJ1-2
TGTGCCAGCAGCGTAGGGTCCCCGCGCAGTGGCTACACCTTC
CASSVGSPRSGYTF
>-|TRBV15|-|TRBJ1-5
TGTGCCACCAGCAGAGATCGAGTGGGAAAAAGCAATCAGCCCCAGCATTTT
CATSRDRVGKSNQPQHF
>-|TRBV29-1|-|TRBJ1-1
TGCAGCGTTGACCGGGGGATGAACACTGAAGCTTTCTTT
CSVDRGMNTEAFF
>-|TRBV19|-|TRBJ1-2
TGTGCCAGTAGTAAAGGAATCGGGGGCGCATACGGCTACACCTTC
CASSKGIGGAYGYTF
>TRBD1|TRBV6-4|-|TRBJ1-2
TGTGCCAGCAGTGACGGGTTTGAGGGGGCCTTTGGCTACACCTTC
CASSDGFEGAFGYTF
>-|TRBV27|-|TRBJ1-5
TGTGCCAGCGCTGAGCCGGGGTGGGGCAATCAGCCCCAGCATTTT
CASAEPGWGNQPQHF
>TRBD1|TRBV5-6|-|TRBJ1-4
TGTGCCAGCAGCGCTGGACAGGGGGCTCGAGATGAAAAACTGTTTTTT
CASSAGQGARDEKLFF
>-|TRBV2|once|TRBJ2-2
TGTGCCAGCAGTTTTCAGGGACCGAACACCGGGGAGCTGTTTTTT
CASSFQGPNTGELFF
>-|TRBV7-2|-|TRBJ1-4
TGTGCCAGCAGCTTAGGAGGGGAGAGGGAAAAACTGTTTTTT
CASSLGGEREKLFF
>-|TRBV18|once|TRBJ1-2
TGTGCCAGCTCACCACCGCCGGATTCCTATGGCTACACCTTC
CASSPPPDSYGYTF
>-|TRBV19|-|TRBJ1-2
TGTGCCAGTAGTCCAGTGGACAGTCGCTATGGCTACACCTTC
CASSPVDSRYGYTF
>-|TRBV7-2|few|TRBJ1-1
TGTGCCAGCAGCTGGGGACGGGGTACTGAAGCTTTCTTT
CASSWGRGTEAFF
>-|TRBV18|-|TRBJ2-1
TGTGCCAGCTCACCCCCAGCTAGCTCCTACAATGAGCAGTTCTTC
CASSPPASSYNEQFF
>TRBD2|TRBV11-2|-|TRBJ2-3
TGTGCCAGCAGCTTCGACGGGGGGGCGGGGGGCTTAGATTATACGCAGTATTTT
CASSFDGGAGGLDYTQYF
>TRBD1|TRBV11-2|-|TRBJ1-1
TGTGCCAGCAGAAAATTACAGGGGGCGCCTGAAGCTTTCTTT
CASRKLQGAPEAFF
>-|TRBV12-5|-|TRBJ1-5
TGTGCTAGTGCTTCCTACCCAAGCAATCAGCCCCAGCATTTT
CASASYPSNQPQHF
>-|TRBV12-2|-|TRBJ1-1
TGTGCAAGTCGCTTCCCCCCGGGGGCTTTCTTT
CASRFPPGAFF
>-|TRBV9|-|TRBJ1-2
TGTGCGTGGCTTTATGGCTACACCTTC
CAWLYGYTF
>-|TRBV6-5|-|TRBJ2-6
TGTGCCAGCAGTTATAGTGTGTTAGGGGGCAACGTCCTGACTTTC
CASSYSVLGGNVLTF
>-|TRBV7-3|-|TRBJ1-1
TGTGCCAGCAGCTTTGGGACTTCAAACACTGAAGCTTTCTTT
CASSFGTSNTEAFF
>-|TRBV19|-|TRBJ1-6
TGTGCCAGTAGTATCCGCAGGGGACATTCACCCCTCCACTTT
CASSIRRGHSPLHF
>TRBD1|TRBV6-5|-|TRBJ1-1
TGTGCCAGCAGTTACTGGGGGGGACAGGAGGCTTTCTTT
CASSYWGGQEAFF
>-|TRBV6-6|-|TRBJ1-5
TGTGCCAGCAGGGGGACGGGGGAGGCTCAGCCCCAGCATTTT
CASRGTGEAQPQHF
>-|TRBV29-1|-|TRBJ1-2
TGCAGCGTTGAGGGACGAGACTATGGCTACACCTTC
CSVEGRDYGYTF
>-|TRBV6-1|few|TRBJ1-1
TGTGCCAGCAGTGACGACAGACTCATGAACACTGAAGCTTTCTTT
CASSDDRLMNTEAFF
>TRBD1|TRBV7-2|-|TRBJ2-1
TGTGCCAGCAGCAAAGACAGGGGGCACTACAATGAGCAGTTCTTC
CASSKDRGHYNEQFF
>-|TRBV6-5|-|TRBJ2-2
TGTGCCAGCAGTTACAATGAGGGGAACACCGGGGAGCTGTTTTTT
CASSYNEGNTGELFF
>-|TRBV10-3|-|TRBJ1-5
TGTGCCATCAGTGAGGGGTCCACGAACAGTCAGCCCCAGCATTTT
CAISEGSTNSQPQHF
>TRBD2|TRBV5-1|-|TRBJ2-3
TGCGCCAGCAGCTTGGTTGCGCTAGCGGGGGGGCGAACAGATACGCAGTATTTT
CASSLVALAGGRTDTQYF
>TRBD1|TRBV5-1|-|TRBJ1-3
TGCGCCAGCAGCTTGGGACAGGGGGCGGCTGGAAACACCATATATTTT
CASSLGQGAAGNTIYF
>-|TRBV2|-|TRBJ2-5
TGTGCCAGCAGTGGACCGGGTCGGCAAGAGACCCAGTACTTC
CASSGPGRQETQYF
>TRBD1|TRBV19|-|TRBJ1-2
TGTGCCAGTAGCCCACTCGGACAGGGAGAGGTCTATGGCTACACCTTC
CASSPLGQGEVYGYTF
>-|TRBV7-9|-|TRBJ1-1
TGTGCCACCGAGGGAAGACGCACTGAAGCTTTCTTT
CATEGRRTEAFF
>-|TRBV18|-|TRBJ2-5
TGTGCCAGCTCACCCTCTCAAGAGACCCAGTACTTC
CASSPSQETQYF
>-|TRBV20-1|-|TRBJ2-7
TGCAGTGCTACTGACGACAAGTTCTACGAGCAGTACTTC
CSATDDKFYEQYF
>-|TRBV6-5|-|TRBJ1-1
TGTGCCAGCAGTTACACAACAATGGGGGGTGAAGCTTTCTTT
CASSYTTMGGEAFF
>TRBD1|TRBV7-9|-|TRBJ1-5
TGTGCCAGCAGCGGAGGGACAGGGCAGTCCCAGCATTTT
CASSGGTGQSQHF
>-|TRBV5-1|-|TRBJ2-3
TGCGCCAGCAGCTTGAATGCAGCCACAGATACGCAGTATTTT
CASSLNAATDTQYF
>-|TRBV6-2/TRBV6-3|-|TRBJ2-3
TGTGCCAGCAGCAACGTGATTCGCCAAGGTACGCAGTATTTT
CASSNVIRQGTQYF
>TRBD2|TRBV13|-|TRBJ2-1
TGTGCCAGCAGGGAAACAACTAGCGGGCGACACAATGAGCAGTTCTTC
CASRETTSGRHNEQFF
>TRBD2|TRBV19|-|TRBJ2-7
TGTGCCAGTAGCCCGGGACTAGCGGGGTACGAGCAGTACTTC
CASSPGLAGYEQYF